Reported below is one T cell receptor (beta chain). As yet, its antigen is unknown. These data originate in a study of cytomegalovirus exposure and HLA in healthy donors. Findings and limits, study-wide: Later analysis found that TCR beta chains associated with HLA were more clonally expanded than other, equally common chains. Judged likely to be a sequencing artifact was a cluster of highly shared sequence variants.

PCR primers comprised 60 Vbeta and 13 Jbeta primers. Assay: immunoSEQ multiplex PCR; the TCRdb copy retains only in-frame clones and omits some. This sample contains approximately 80,000 clones. CDR1 and CDR2 (germline): GTSNPN, SVGIG (reference sequence). The CDR3 covers 15 residues. Trimming removed 0 bases at V and 0 bases at J, with 9 bases between. The source of this sequence is a man aged 18 to 30 in good health and CMV-seropositive. This chain joins TRBV30 and TRBJ1-3; maybe TRBD1 (6 bases). The source material was PBMCs. Here the CDR3 DNA reads TGTGCCTGGAGTGTAGGGGGAATCTCTGGAAACACCATATATTTT. Its translation is CAWSVGGISGNTIYF.